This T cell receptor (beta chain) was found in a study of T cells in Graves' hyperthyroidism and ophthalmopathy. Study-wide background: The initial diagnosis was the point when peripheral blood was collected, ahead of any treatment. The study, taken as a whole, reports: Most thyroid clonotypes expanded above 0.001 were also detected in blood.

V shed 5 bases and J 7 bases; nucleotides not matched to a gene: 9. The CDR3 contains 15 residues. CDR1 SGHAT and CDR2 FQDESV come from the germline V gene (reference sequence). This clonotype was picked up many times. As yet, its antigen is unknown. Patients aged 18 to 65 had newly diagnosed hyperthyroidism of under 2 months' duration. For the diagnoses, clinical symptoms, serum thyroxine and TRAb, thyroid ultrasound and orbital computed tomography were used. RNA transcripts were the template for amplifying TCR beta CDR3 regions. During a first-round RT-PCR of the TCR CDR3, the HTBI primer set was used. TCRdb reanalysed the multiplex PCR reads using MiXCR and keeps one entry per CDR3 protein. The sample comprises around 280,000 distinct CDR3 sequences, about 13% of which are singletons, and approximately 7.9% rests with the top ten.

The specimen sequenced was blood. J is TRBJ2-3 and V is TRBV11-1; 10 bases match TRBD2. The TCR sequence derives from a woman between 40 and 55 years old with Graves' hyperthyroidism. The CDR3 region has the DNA TGTGCCAGCAGCAAATCAGCGGGAGGGGAGAATACGCAGTATTTT. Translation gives CASSKSAGGENTQYF.